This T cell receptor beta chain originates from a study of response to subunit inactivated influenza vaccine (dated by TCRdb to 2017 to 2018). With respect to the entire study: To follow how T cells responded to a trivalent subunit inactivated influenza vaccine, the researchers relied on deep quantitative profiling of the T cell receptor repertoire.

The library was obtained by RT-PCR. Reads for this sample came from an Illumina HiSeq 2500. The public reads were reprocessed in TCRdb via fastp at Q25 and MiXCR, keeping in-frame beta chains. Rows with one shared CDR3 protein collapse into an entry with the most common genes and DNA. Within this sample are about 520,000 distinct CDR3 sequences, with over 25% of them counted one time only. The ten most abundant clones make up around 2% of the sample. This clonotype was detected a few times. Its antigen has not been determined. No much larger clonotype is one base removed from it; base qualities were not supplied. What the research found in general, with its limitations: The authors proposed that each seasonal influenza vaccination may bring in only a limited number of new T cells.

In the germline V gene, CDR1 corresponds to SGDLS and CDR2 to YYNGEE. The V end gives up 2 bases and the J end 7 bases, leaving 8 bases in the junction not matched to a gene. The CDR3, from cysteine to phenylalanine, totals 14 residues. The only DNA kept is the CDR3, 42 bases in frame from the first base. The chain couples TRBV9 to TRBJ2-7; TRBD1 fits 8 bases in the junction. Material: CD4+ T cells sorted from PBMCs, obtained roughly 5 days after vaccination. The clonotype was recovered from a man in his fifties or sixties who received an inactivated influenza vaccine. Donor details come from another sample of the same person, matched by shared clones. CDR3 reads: CASSVDAGGREQYF. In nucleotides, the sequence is TGTGCCAGCAGCGTCGATGCAGGGGGCAGGGAGCAGTACTTC. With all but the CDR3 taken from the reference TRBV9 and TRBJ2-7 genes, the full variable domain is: DSGVTQTPKHLITATGQRVTLRCSPRSGDLSVYWYQQSLDQGLQFLIQYYNGEERAKGNILERFSAQQFPDLHSELNLSSLELGDSALYFCASSVDAGGREQYFGPGTRLTVT.